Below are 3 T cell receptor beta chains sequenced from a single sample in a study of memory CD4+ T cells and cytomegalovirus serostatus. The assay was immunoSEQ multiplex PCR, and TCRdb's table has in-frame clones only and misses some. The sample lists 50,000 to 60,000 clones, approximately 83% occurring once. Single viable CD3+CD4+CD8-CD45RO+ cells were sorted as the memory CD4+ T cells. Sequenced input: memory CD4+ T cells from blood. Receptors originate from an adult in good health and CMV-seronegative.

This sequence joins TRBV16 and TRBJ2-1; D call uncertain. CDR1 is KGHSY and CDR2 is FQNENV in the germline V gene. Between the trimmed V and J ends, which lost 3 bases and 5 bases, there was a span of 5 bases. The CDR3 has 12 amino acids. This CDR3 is CASSHSHNEQFF. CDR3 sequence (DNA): TGTGCCAGCAGCCACAGCCACAATGAGCAGTTCTTC.

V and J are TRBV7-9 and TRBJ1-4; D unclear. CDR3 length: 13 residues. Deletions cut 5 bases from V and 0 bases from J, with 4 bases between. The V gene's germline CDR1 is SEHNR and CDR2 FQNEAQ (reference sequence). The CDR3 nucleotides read TGTGCCAGCAGCGGAACAACTAATGAAAAACTGTTTTTT. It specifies CASSGTTNEKLFF.

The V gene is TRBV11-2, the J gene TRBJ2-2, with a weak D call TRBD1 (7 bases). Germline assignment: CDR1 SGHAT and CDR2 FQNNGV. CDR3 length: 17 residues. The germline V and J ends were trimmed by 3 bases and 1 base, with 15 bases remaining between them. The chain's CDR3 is CASSFPGGNLNTGELFF. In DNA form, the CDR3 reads TGTGCCAGCAGCTTCCCAGGGGGGAACCTGAACACCGGGGAGCTGTTTTTT.